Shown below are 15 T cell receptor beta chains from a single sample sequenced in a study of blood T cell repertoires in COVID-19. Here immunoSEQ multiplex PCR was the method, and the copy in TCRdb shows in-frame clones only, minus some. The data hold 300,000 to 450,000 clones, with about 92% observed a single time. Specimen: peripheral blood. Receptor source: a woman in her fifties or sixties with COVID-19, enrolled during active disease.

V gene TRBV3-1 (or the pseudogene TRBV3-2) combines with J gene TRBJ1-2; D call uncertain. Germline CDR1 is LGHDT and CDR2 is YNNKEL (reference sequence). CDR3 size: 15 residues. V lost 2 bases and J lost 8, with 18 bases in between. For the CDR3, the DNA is TGTGCCAGCAGCCAACGCACCGCTCCCCAGTCCGGCTACACCTTC. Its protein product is CASSQRTAPQSGYTF.

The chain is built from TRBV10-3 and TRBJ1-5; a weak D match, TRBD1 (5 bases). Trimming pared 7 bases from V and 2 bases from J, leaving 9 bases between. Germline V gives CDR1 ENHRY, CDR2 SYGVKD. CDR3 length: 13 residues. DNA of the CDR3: TGTGCCATCAAAGGGGCAGGCAATCAGCCCCAGCATTTT. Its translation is CAIKGAGNQPQHF.

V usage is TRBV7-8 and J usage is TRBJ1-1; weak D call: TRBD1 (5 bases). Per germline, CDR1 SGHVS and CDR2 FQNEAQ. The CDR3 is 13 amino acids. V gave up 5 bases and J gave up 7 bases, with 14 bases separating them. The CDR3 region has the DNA TGTGCCAGCAGCCTTACAGGTTTATTTGAAGCTTTCTTT. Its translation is CASSLTGLFEAFF.

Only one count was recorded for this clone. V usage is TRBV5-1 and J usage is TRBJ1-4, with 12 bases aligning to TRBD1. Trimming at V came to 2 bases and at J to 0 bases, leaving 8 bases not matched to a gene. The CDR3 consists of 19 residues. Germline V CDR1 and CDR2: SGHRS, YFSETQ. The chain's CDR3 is CASSFQPGQGASTNEKLFF. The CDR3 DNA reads TGCGCCAGCAGCTTTCAACCGGGACAGGGGGCTTCAACTAATGAAAAACTGTTTTTT. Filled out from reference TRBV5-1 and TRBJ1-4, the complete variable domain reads KAGVTQTPRYLIKTRGQQVTLSCSPISGHRSVSWYQQTPGQGLQFLFEYFSETQRNKGNFPGRFSGRQFSNSRSEMNVSTLELGDSALYLCASSFQPGQGASTNEKLFFGSGTQLSVL.

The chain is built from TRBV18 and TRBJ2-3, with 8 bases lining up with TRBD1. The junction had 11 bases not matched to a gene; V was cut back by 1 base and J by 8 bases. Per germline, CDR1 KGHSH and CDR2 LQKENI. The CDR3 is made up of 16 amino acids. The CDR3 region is CASSPLTGQGRGTQYF. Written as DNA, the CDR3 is TGTGCCAGCTCACCACTTACTGGACAGGGAAGAGGTACGCAGTATTTT. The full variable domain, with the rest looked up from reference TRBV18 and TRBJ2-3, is NAGVMQNPRHLVRRRGQEARLRCSPMKGHSHVYWYRQLPEEGLKFMVYLQKENIIDESGMPKERFSAEFPKEGPSILRIQQVVRGDSAAYFCASSPLTGQGRGTQYFGPGTRLTVL.

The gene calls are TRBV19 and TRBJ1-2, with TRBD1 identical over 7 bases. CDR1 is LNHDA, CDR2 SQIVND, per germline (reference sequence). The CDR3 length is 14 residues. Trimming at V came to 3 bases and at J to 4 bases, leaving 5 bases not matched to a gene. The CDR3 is CASSMQGVSYGYTF. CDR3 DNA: TGTGCCAGTAGTATGCAGGGGGTCTCCTATGGCTACACCTTC.

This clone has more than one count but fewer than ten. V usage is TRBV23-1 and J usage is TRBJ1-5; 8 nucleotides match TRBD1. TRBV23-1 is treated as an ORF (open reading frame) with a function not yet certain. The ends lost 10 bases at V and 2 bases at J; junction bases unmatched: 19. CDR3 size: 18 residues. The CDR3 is CATLQDRVEKVCNQPQHF. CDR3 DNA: TGCGCCACCCTCCAGGACAGGGTTGAAAAAGTTTGCAATCAGCCCCAGCATTTT.

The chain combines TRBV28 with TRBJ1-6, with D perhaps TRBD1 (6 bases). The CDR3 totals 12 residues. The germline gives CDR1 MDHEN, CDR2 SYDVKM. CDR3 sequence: CAGGPHNSPLHF. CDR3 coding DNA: TGTGCAGGGGGACCGCATAATTCACCCCTCCACTTT. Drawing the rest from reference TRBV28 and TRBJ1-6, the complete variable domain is DVKVTQSSRYLVKRTGEKVFLECVQDMDHENMFWYRQDPGLGLRLIYFSYDVKMKEKGDIPEGYSVSREKKERFSLILESASTNQTSMYLCAGGPHNSPLHFGNGTRLTVT.

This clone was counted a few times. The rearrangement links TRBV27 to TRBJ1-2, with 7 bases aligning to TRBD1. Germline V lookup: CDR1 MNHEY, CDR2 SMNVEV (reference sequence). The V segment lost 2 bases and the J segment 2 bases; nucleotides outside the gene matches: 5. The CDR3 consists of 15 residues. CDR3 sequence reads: CASSLAGTVNYGYTF. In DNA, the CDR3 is TGTGCCAGCAGTTTAGCTGGGACAGTGAACTATGGCTACACCTTC.

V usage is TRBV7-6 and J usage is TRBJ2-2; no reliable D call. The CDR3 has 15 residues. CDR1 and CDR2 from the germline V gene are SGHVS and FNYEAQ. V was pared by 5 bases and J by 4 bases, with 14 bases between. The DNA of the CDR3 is TGTGCCAGCAGCACTGACATTATTCGCACCGGGGAGCTGTTTTTT. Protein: CASSTDIIRTGELFF.

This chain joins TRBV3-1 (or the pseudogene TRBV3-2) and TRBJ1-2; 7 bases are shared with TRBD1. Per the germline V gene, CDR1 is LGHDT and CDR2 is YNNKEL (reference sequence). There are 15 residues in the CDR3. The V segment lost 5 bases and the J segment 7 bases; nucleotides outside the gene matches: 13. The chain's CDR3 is CASSNGDSSQGGYTF. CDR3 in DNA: TGTGCCAGCAGCAACGGGGACAGCTCCCAAGGTGGCTACACCTTC.

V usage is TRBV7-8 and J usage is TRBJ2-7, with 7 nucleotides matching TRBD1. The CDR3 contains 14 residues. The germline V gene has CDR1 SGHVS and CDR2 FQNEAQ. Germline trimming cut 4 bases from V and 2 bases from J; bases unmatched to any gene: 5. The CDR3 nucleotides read TGTGCCAGCAGCTGGGGACAGTCCACCTACGAGCAGTACTTC. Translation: CASSWGQSTYEQYF.

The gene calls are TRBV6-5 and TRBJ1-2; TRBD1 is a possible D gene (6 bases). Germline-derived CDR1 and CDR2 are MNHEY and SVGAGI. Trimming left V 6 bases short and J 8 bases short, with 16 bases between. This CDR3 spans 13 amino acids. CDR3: CASRSTGKEGYTF. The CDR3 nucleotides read TGTGCCAGCAGGTCCACAGGGAAGGAGGGCTACACCTTC.

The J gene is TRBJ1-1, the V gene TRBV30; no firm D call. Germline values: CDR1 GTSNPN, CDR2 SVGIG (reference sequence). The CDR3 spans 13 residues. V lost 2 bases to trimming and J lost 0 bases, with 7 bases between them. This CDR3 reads CAWSRELNTEAFF. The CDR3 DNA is TGTGCCTGGAGTAGGGAGCTGAACACTGAAGCTTTCTTT.

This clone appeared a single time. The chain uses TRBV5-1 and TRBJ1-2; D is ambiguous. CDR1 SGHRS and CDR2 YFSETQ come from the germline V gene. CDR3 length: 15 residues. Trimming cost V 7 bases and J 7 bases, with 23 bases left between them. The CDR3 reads CASANEGGPLGGYTF. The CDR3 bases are TGCGCCAGCGCAAATGAGGGTGGACCCCTGGGTGGCTACACCTTC.